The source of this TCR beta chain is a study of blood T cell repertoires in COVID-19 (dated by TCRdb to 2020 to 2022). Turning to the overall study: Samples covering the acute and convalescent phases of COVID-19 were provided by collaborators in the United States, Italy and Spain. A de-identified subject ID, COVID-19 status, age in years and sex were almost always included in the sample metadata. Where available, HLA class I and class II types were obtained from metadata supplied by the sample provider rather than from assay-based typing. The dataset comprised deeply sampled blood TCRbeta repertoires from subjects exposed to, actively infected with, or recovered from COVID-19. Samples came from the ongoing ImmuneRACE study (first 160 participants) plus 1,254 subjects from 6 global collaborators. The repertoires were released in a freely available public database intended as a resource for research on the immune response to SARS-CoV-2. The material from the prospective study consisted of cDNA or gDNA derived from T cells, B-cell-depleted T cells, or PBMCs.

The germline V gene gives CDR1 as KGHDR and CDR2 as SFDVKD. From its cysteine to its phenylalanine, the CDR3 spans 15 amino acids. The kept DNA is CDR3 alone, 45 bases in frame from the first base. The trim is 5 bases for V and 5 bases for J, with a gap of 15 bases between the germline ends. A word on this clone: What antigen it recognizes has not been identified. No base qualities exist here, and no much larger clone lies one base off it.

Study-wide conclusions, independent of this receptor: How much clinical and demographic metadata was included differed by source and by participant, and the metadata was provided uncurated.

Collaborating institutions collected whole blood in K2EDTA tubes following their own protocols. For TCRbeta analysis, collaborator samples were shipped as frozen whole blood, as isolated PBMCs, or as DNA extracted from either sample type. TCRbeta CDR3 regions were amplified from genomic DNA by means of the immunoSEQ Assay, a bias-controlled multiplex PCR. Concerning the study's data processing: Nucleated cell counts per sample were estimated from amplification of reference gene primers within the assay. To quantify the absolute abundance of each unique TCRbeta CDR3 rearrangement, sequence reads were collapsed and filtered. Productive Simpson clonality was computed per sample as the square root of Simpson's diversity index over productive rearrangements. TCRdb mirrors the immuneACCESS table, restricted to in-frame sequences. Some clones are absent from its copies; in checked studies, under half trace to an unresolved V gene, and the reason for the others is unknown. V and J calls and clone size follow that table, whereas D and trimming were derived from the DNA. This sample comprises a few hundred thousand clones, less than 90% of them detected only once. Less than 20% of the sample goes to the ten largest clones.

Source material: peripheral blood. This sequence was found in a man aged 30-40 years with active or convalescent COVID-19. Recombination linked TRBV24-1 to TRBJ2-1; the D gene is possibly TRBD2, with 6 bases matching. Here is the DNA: TGTGCCACCAGTGGAGTGGAGGGGAAACACAATGAGCAGTTCTTC. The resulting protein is CATSGVEGKHNEQFF.